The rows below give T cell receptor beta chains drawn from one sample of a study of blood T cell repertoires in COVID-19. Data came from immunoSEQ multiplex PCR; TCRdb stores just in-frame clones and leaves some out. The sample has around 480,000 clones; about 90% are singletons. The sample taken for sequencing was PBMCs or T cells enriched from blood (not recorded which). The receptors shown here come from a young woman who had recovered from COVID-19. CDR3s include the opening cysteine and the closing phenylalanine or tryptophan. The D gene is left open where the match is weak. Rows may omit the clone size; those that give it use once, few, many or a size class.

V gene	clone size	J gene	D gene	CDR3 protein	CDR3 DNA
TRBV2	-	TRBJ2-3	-	CASRSDTDTQYF	TGTGCCAGCAGGTCAGACACAGATACGCAGTATTTT
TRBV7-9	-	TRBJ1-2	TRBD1	CASSLYRPGGRNNYGYTF	TGTGCCAGCAGCCTATATCGGCCAGGGGGTAGGAATAACTATGGCTACACCTTC
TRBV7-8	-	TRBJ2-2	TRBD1	CASSAGQGIGELFF	TGTGCCAGCAGCGCCGGACAGGGCATAGGGGAGCTGTTTTTT
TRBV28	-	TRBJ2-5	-	CASSLQQNQETQYF	TGTGCCAGCAGTTTGCAACAGAATCAAGAGACCCAGTACTTC
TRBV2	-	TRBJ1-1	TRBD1	CASSERGQGGTEAFF	TGTGCCAGCAGTGAGAGGGGCCAGGGGGGCACTGAAGCTTTCTTT
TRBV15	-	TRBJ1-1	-	CATSREVGGTEAFF	TGTGCCACCAGCAGAGAGGTAGGGGGCACTGAAGCTTTCTTT
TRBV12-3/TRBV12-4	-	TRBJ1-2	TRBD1	CASSTGQKGYTF	TGTGCCAGCAGCACGGGACAGAAAGGCTACACCTTC
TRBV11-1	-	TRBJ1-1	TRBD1	CASSIPGQGNTEAFF	TGTGCCAGCAGTATACCGGGACAGGGGAACACTGAAGCTTTCTTT
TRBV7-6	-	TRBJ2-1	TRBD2	CASSFAGEYNEQFF	TGTGCCAGCAGCTTCGCGGGGGAATACAATGAGCAGTTCTTC
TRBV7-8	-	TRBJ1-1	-	CASSFGGANTEAFF	TGTGCCAGCAGCTTCGGAGGGGCGAACACTGAAGCTTTCTTT
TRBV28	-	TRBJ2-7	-	CASSLNLALAEQYF	TGTGCCAGCAGTTTAAATTTGGCTCTGGCCGAGCAGTACTTC
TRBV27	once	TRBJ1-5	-	CASSLSRGWDQPQHF	TGTGCCAGCAGTTTATCGCGGGGATGGGATCAGCCCCAGCATTTT
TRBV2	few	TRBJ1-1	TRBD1	CASSADRDTEAFF	TGTGCCAGCAGCGCTGACAGGGACACTGAAGCTTTCTTT
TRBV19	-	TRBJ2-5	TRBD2	CASSIGTSGGQETQYF	TGTGCCAGTAGTATTGGAACTAGCGGGGGGCAAGAGACCCAGTACTTC
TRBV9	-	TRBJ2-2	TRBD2	CASSASGDFSGELFF	TGTGCCAGCAGCGCTAGCGGGGACTTCTCCGGGGAGCTGTTTTTT
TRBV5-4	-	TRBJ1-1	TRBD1	CASSPSGTGTTEAFF	TGTGCCAGCAGCCCCTCCGGGACAGGGACCACTGAAGCTTTCTTT
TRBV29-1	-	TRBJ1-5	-	CSSWEGPNQPQHF	TGCAGCTCTTGGGAGGGCCCCAATCAGCCCCAGCATTTT
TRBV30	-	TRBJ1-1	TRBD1	CAWIGGQGYTEAFF	TGTGCCTGGATTGGGGGACAGGGGTACACTGAAGCTTTCTTT
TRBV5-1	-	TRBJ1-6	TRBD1	CASSWGPDRGTFNSPLHF	TGCGCCAGCAGCTGGGGGCCGGACAGGGGTACATTCAATTCACCCCTCCACTTT
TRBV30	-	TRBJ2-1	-	CAWSRGDSYFF	TGTGCCTGGAGTCGTGGGGACTCTTATTTCTTC
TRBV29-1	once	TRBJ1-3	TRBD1	CSVEETGGNTIYF	TGCAGCGTTGAAGAGACAGGGGGAAACACCATATATTTT
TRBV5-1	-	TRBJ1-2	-	CASSARQGTSYGYTF	TGCGCCAGCAGCGCTCGGCAGGGGACGAGCTATGGCTACACCTTC
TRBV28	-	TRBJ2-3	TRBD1	CASSGRDRGTDTQYF	TGTGCCAGCAGTGGGAGGGACAGGGGAACAGATACGCAGTATTTT
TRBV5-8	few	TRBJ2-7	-	CASSSTVSYEQYF	TGTGCCAGCAGCTCTACAGTTTCCTACGAGCAGTACTTC
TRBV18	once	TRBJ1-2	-	CASSPGLNYGYTF	TGTGCCAGCTCACCAGGGCTTAACTATGGCTACACCTTC
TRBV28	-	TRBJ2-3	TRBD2	CASSYTSGGADTQYF	TGTGCCAGCAGTTACACTAGCGGGGGGGCAGATACGCAGTATTTT
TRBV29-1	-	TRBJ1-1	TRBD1	CSVDMVQGEAEAFF	TGCAGCGTTGACATGGTTCAGGGGGAGGCTGAAGCTTTCTTT